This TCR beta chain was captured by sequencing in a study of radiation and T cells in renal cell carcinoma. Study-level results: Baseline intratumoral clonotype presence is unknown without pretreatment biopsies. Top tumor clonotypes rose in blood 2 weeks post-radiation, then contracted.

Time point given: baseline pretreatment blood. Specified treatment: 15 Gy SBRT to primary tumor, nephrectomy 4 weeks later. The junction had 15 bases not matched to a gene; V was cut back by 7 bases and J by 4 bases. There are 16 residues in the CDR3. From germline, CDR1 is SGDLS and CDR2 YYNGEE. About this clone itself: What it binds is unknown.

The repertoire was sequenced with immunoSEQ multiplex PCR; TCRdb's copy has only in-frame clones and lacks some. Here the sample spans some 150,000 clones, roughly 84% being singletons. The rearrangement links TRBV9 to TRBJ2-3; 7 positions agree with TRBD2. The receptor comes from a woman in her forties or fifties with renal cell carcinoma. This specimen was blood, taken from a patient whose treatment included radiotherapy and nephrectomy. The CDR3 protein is CASSRLGGGSPDTQYF. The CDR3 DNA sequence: TGTGCCAGCTCCCGACTTGGCGGGGGATCACCAGATACGCAGTATTTT.